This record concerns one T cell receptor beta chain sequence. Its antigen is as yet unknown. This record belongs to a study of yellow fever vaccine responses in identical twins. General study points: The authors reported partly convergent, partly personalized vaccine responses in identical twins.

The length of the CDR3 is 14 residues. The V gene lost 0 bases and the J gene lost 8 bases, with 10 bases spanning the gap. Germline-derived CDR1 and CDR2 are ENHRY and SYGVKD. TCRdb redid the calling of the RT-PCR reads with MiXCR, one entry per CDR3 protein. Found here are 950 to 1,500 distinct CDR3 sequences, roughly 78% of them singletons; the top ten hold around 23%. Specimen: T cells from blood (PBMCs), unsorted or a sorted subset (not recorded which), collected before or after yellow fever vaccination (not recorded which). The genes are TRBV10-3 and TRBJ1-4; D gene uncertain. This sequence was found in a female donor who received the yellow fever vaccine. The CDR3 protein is CAISESRDGEKLFF. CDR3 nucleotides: TGTGCCATCAGTGAGTCGAGAGACGGGGAAAAACTGTTTTTT.